Following are 11 T cell receptor beta chains from one sample sequenced in a study of beta chain features in type 1 diabetes. The isolated RNA, all of it, was reverse transcribed, so expressed TCRB transcripts were what got sequenced. Profiling relied on immunoSEQ multiplex PCR, and the TCRdb table lists in-frame clones only, not all of them. The table lists some 270,000 clones, 7% to 9% of them singletons. Sample: central memory CD4+ T cells from blood. These receptors were taken from a woman aged 18-30 years in good health.

This chain joins TRBV4-3 and TRBJ2-5; unclear D gene. Germline CDR1 reads LGHNA; CDR2 reads YSLEER. The CDR3 is 14 residues long. The ends were cut back, 1 base at V and 4 bases at J, with 10 bases in the middle. As DNA, the CDR3 is TGCGCCAGCAGCCAAGCTTCGAGGTTAGAGACCCAGTACTTC. This codes for CASSQASRLETQYF.

This chain links TRBV29-1 with TRBJ1-2; D call uncertain. The CDR3 sequence is 15 residues long. Trimming removed 0 bases from V and 5 bases from J, with 16 bases in between. Germline V gene lookup returns CDR1 SQVTM and CDR2 ANQGSEA. The CDR3 here is CSVEEDEGLGYGYTF. CDR3 nucleotide sequence: TGCAGCGTTGAAGAAGATGAGGGATTGGGGTATGGCTACACCTTC.

V usage is TRBV5-1 and J usage is TRBJ2-3; D perhaps matches TRBD1 (6 bases). The CDR3 spans 14 residues. Trimming took off 4 bases at V and 2 bases at J, with 11 bases between the two ends. The V gene's germline CDR1 is SGHRS and CDR2 YFSETQ. In DNA form, the CDR3 reads TGCGCCAGCAGCATTGGACAGAACACAGATACGCAGTATTTT. Translating gives CASSIGQNTDTQYF.

This clone showed up many times. The chain carries TRBV11-2 and TRBJ1-3, with no clear D. This CDR3 contains 15 residues. Trimming removed 1 base at V and 0 bases at J, with 7 bases between. The germline V gene encodes CDR1 SGHAT and CDR2 FQNNGV. CDR3 DNA: TGTGCCAGCAGCTTAGGCCCGATCTCTGGAAACACCATATATTTT. Translation: CASSLGPISGNTIYF.

The sample holds many counts of this clone. The rearrangement uses TRBV6-1 and TRBJ2-1; D not certain. The germline gives CDR1 MNHNS, CDR2 SASEGT. The germline V and J ends were trimmed by 8 bases and 9 bases, with 11 bases remaining between them. The length of the CDR3 is 11 residues. The CDR3 region has the DNA TGTGCCAGCCGGAGATCCGGTGAGCAGTTCTTC. Amino acid sequence: CASRRSGEQFF.

This clone has more than one count but fewer than ten. This rearrangement joins TRBV4-1 to TRBJ2-1; TRBD1 agrees at 10 bases. V was pared by 1 base and J by 7 bases, with 10 bases of the junction left unmatched. The CDR3 contains 17 residues. CDR1 and CDR2 (germline): MGHRA, YSYEKL. The CDR3: CASSQGNRDRGKNEQFF. The CDR3 nucleotides are TGCGCCAGCAGCCAAGGAAACCGGGACAGGGGTAAAAATGAGCAGTTCTTC.

This clone was recorded a few times. The V call is TRBV5-4, the J call TRBJ2-5, with a tentative D call TRBD1 (6 bases). The CDR3 contains 13 residues. The V gene's germline CDR1 is SGHNT and CDR2 YYREEE (reference sequence). Deletions cut 0 bases from V and 4 bases from J, with 7 bases between. CDR3 sequence: CASSLARGETQYF. In nucleotides, the CDR3 is TGTGCCAGCAGCTTGGCCAGGGGAGAGACCCAGTACTTC. Looking up the rest from reference TRBV5-4 and TRBJ2-5 gives the full variable domain: ETGVTQSPTHLIKTRGQQVTLRCSSQSGHNTVSWYQQALGQGPQFIFQYYREEENGRGNFPPRFSGLQFPNYSSELNVNALELDDSALYLCASSLARGETQYFGPGTRLLVL.

V and J are TRBV11-1 and TRBJ2-7; D is perhaps TRBD1 (6 bases). Germline V gives CDR1 SGHAT, CDR2 FQDESV (reference sequence). CDR3 size: 14 residues. V was clipped by 5 bases and J by 3 bases, with 14 bases between them. This chain's CDR3 is CASSRVPDSYEQYV. The CDR3 region has the DNA TGTGCCAGCAGCCGCGTCCCGGACAGCTACGAGCAGTACGTC.

This clone was observed at least ten times. The chain couples TRBV7-2 to TRBJ1-3, with D maybe TRBD1 (5 bases). CDR1 and CDR2 from the germline V gene are SGHTA and FQGNSA. The CDR3 runs to 12 residues. The germline V and J ends were trimmed by 5 bases and 8 bases, with 10 bases remaining between them. The CDR3 DNA reads TGTGCCAGCAGCCTCGAGGGGCACACCATATATTTT. Protein product: CASSLEGHTIYF.

This clone appeared a few times. The V gene is TRBV7-6, the J gene TRBJ2-3, with TRBD2 identical over 7 bases. Trimming cost V 2 bases and J 6 bases; bases outside gene matches: 11. The length of the CDR3 is 16 residues. Germline lookup yields CDR1 SGHVS and CDR2 FNYEAQ. CDR3 amino acids: CASSLYGGRSSDTQYF. The CDR3 bases are TGTGCCAGCAGCTTATATGGCGGGAGATCGTCTGATACGCAGTATTTT. The full variable domain, rest sourced from reference TRBV7-6 and TRBJ2-3, is GAGVSQSPRYKVTKRGQDVALRCDPISGHVSLYWYRQALGQGPEFLTYFNYEAQQDKSGLPNDRFSAERPEGSISTLTIQRTEQRDSAMYRCASSLYGGRSSDTQYFGPGTRLTVL.

A few counts support this clone. This chain connects TRBV7-9 to TRBJ2-5; 7 bases map to TRBD1. Germline V CDR1 and CDR2: SEHNR, FQNEAQ (reference sequence). The V segment lost 7 bases and the J segment 5 bases; nucleotides outside the gene matches: 10. The CDR3 runs to 14 residues. The CDR3 region is CASINDRVGETQYF. CDR3 in DNA: TGTGCCAGCATCAACGACAGGGTGGGGGAGACCCAGTACTTC.